This T cell receptor (beta chain) was identified during a study of T cells after yellow fever vaccination. Study conclusions and caveats: Post-booster repertoires contained most primary-vaccination clones again (96% CD4, over 70% CD8). Abundant clonotypes from the bulk population could contaminate FACS-sorted repertoires. Secondary responses were weaker yet peaked faster, day 5 versus 15.

TCRdb re-analysed the 5' RACE reads in MiXCR, keeping a single row per CDR3 protein. Of nearly 300,000 distinct CDR3 sequences detected, around 8.6% appear once; the ten largest clones hold 3% to 3.5%. The J segment lost 5 bases and the V segment lost 3 bases, leaving 11 bases of the junction unmatched. CDR3 length: 17 residues. CDR1 is LGHNA and CDR2 is YSLEER in the germline V gene. Of note for this clonotype: Its specificity is not known.

The sample was CD4+ T cells sorted from PBMCs, taken 5 days after the yellow fever booster vaccination. This sequence originates from a man aged 18 to 30 who received the YFV17D yellow fever vaccine. The chain recombines TRBV4-3 with TRBJ2-3; 10 nucleotides match TRBD2. The CDR3 DNA reads TGCGCCAGCAGCCAGGTCCTAGCGGGGGCCGGGGGAGATACGCAGTATTTT. This sequence encodes CASSQVLAGAGGDTQYF.